The entry below gives a single TCR beta chain sequence along with its context. The antigen is not known. The data derive from a study of CXCR3-negative and CXCR3-positive naive CD8 T cells. 5' RACE that incorporated UMI labels was used to prepare the TRB cDNA libraries. TCRdb re-called the 5' RACE reads and gives one entry per CDR3 protein, without DNA. This sample lists around 45,000 distinct CDR3 sequences; its ten largest clones have about 1.6%. The CDR3 spans 16 residues. Germline V gives CDR1 LGHDT, CDR2 YNNKEL (reference sequence). Cells that were CD45RO-CCR7+CD27+CD95- constituted naive CD8+ T cells. Study-wide findings and caveats: CXCR3-negative naive cells had less hydrophobic TRB CDR3s than did CXCR3-positive naive cells. Both of the naive subsets showed about the same high diversity, but memory CD8+ cells had much less.

The chain is built from TRBV3-1 and TRBJ2-3; TCRdb indicates TRBD1, and absent DNA this call remains unverified. This receptor was identified in a human donor in good health. Some clones in this sample may be carry-over from other donors' samples. The source material was naive CXCR3- CD8+ T cells from blood. Subset described: CD45RO-CCR7+CD27+CD95- naive CD8+ T cells lacking CXCR3 (TNR3-). The CDR3 spells CASSQAGATNTDTQYF.